This T cell receptor (beta chain) stems from a study of T cells after yellow fever vaccination. This clonotype was seen only a few times. What it binds is not known. V lost 1 base to trimming and J lost 0 bases, with 12 bases between them. Looked up from germline, CDR1 is SEHNR and CDR2 is FQNEAQ (reference sequence). The CDR3 has 16 residues. Regarding the study as a whole: Primary-vaccination clones mostly resurfaced post-booster (roughly 97% CD4, roughly 90% CD8).

TCRdb ran MiXCR on the 5' RACE reads and lists one entry per CDR3 protein. The repertoire has about 130,000 distinct CDR3 sequences, roughly 9% of them found once; the top ten carry under 40%. This sequence originates from a man aged 18 to 29 who received the YFV17D yellow fever vaccine. Here the sequenced sample was CD8+ T cells sorted from PBMCs, taken on the day of the yellow fever booster vaccination. The rearrangement uses TRBV7-9 and TRBJ1-1; D unclear. As DNA, the CDR3 is TGTGCCAGCAGCTTAGAGGAGGATGGGGTGAACACTGAAGCTTTCTTT. The encoded protein is CASSLEEDGVNTEAFF.